The clone carrying this T cell receptor (beta chain) was found once. The CDR3 totals 13 residues. Germline values: CDR1 MNHEY, CDR2 SVGAGI. Trimming removed 6 bases from V and 6 bases from J, with 13 bases in between. TCRdb's copy holds only in-frame clones and misses some; the assay was immunoSEQ multiplex PCR. The sample lists roughly 400,000 clones; just over 90% were seen once. The record originates from a study of blood T cell repertoires in COVID-19. Across the study: Italy, Spain and the United States were the sources of the convalescent and acute COVID-19 samples.

Exposed participants came across a COVID-19 case within 2 weeks before study entry. The TCR comes from a woman aged 40 to 49 who had been exposed to COVID-19. Material: PBMCs or T cells enriched from blood (not recorded which). The V and J genes are TRBV6-5 and TRBJ2-3; a weak D match, TRBD2 (5 bases). Here the CDR3 reads CASSYTREDTQYF. As DNA, the CDR3 is TGTGCCAGCAGCTACACGAGGGAGGATACGCAGTATTTT.